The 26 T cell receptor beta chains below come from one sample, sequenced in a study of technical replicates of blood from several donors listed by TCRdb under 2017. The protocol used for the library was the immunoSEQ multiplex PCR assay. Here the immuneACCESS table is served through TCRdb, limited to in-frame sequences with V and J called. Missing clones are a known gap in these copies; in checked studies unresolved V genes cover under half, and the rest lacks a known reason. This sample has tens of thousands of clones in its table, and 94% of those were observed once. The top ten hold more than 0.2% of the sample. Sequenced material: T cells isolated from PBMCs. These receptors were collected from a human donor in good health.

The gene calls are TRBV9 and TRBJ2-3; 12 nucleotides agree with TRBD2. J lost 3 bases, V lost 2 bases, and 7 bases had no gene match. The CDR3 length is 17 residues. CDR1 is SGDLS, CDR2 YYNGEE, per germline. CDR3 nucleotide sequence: TGTGCCAGCAGCGTCCTACTAGCGGGAGGATCAACAGATACGCAGTATTTT. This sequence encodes CASSVLLAGGSTDTQYF.

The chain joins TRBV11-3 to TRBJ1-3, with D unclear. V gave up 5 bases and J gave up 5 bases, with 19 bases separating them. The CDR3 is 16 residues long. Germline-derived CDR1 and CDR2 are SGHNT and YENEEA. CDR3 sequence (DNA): TGTGCCAGCAGCCAGAGCACAGTTGTATTTAGAAACACCATATATTTT. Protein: CASSQSTVVFRNTIYF.

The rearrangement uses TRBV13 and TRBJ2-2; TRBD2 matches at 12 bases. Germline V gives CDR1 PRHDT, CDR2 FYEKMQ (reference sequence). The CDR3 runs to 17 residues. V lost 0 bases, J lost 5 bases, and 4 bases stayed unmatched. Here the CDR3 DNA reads TGTGCCAGCAGCTTAGGACTAGCGGGAGGTATTACCGGGGAGCTGTTTTTT. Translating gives CASSLGLAGGITGELFF. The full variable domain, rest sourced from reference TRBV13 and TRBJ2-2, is AAGVIQSPRHLIKEKRETATLKCYPIPRHDTVYWYQQGPGQDPQFLISFYEKMQSDKGSIPDRFSAQQFSDYHSELNMSSLELGDSALYFCASSLGLAGGITGELFFGEGSRLTVL.

The CDR3 nucleotides read TGTGCCAGCAGTTTAACCTTTAGCGGGTACAATGAGCAGTTCTTC. Protein product: CASSLTFSGYNEQFF. V usage is TRBV27 and J usage is TRBJ2-1; 7 nucleotides agree with TRBD2. The V segment lost 2 bases and the J segment 4 bases; nucleotides outside the gene matches: 5. This CDR3 is built from 15 residues. Germline assignment: CDR1 MNHEY and CDR2 SMNVEV (reference sequence).

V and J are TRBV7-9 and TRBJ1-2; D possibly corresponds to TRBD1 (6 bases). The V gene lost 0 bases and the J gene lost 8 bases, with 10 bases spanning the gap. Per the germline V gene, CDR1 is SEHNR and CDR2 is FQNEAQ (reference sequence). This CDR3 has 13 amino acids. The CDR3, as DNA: TGTGCCAGCAGCTTAGCCTCGGGGGGCGGCTACACCTTC. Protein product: CASSLASGGGYTF. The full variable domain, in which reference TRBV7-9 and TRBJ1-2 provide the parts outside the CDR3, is DTGVSQNPRHKITKRGQNVTFRCDPISEHNRLYWYRQTLGQGPEFLTYFQNEAQLEKSRLLSDRFSAERPKGSFSTLEIQRTEQGDSAMYLCASSLASGGGYTFGSGTRLTVV.

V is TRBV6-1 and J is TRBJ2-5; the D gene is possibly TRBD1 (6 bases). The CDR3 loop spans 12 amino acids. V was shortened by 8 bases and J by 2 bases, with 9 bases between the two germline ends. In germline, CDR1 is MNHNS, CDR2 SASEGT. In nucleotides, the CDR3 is TGTGCCAGCGTAACAGGGCAAGAGACCCAGTACTTC. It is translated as CASVTGQETQYF.

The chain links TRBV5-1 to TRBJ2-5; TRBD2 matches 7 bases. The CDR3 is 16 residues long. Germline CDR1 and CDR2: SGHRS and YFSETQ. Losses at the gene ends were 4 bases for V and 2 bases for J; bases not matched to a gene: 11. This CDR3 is CASSPGRDGRQETQYF. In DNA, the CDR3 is TGCGCCAGCAGCCCAGGGAGGGACGGCCGACAAGAGACCCAGTACTTC. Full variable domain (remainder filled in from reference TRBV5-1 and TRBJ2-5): KAGVTQTPRYLIKTRGQQVTLSCSPISGHRSVSWYQQTPGQGLQFLFEYFSETQRNKGNFPGRFSGRQFSNSRSEMNVSTLELGDSALYLCASSPGRDGRQETQYFGPGTRLLVL.

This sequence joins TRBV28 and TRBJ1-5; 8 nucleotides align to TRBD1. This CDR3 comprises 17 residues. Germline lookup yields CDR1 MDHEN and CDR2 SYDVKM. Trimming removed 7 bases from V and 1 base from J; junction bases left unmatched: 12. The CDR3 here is CASKRTGKVNSNQPQHF. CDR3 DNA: TGTGCCAGCAAACGGACAGGGAAAGTGAACAGCAATCAGCCCCAGCATTTT.

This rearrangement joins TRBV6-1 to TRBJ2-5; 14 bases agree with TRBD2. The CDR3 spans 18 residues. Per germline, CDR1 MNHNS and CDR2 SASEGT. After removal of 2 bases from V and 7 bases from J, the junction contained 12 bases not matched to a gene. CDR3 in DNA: TGTGCCAGCAGTGAAAGGGGACTAGCGGGAGAGTTTGGGGGGACCCAGTACTTC. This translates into CASSERGLAGEFGGTQYF.

The CDR3 here is CATSRTSGRATEQFF. The CDR3 coding sequence is TGTGCCACCTCCCGGACTAGCGGGAGGGCAACAGAGCAGTTCTTC. The chain joins TRBV15 to TRBJ2-1; 15 bases map to TRBD2. The trim removed 8 bases at V and 10 bases at J, leaving 9 bases unmatched. This CDR3 is 15 amino acids long. In germline, CDR1 is LNHNV, CDR2 YYDKDF (reference sequence).

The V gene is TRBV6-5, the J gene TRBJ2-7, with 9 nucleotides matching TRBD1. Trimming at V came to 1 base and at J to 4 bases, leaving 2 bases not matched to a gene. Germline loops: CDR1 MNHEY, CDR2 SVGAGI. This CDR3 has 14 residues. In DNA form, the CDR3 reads TGTGCCAGCAGTTACTTAGGACAGGGGTACGAGCAGTACTTC. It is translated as CASSYLGQGYEQYF.

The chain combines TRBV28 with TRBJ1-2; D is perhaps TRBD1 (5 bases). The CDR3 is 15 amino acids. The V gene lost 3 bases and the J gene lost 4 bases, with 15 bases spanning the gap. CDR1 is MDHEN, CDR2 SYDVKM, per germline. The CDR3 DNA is TGTGCCAGCAGTTTTCGATATGGGGGGATCTATGGCTACACCTTC. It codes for CASSFRYGGIYGYTF.

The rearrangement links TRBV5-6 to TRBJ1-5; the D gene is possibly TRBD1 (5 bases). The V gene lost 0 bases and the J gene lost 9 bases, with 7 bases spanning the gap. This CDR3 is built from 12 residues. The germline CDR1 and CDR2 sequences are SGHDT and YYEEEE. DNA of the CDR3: TGTGCCAGCAGCTTGGGGGGCCGGCCCCAGCATTTT. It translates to CASSLGGRPQHF.

CDR3: CASSNTGKGTGELFF. In DNA form, the CDR3 reads TGTGCCAGCAGCAACACAGGGAAGGGAACCGGGGAGCTGTTTTTT. The chain carries TRBV28 and TRBJ2-2; perhaps TRBD1 as D (6 bases). Germline V gives CDR1 MDHEN, CDR2 SYDVKM. This CDR3 has 15 residues. Trimming took off 6 bases at V and 5 bases at J, with 16 bases between the two ends.

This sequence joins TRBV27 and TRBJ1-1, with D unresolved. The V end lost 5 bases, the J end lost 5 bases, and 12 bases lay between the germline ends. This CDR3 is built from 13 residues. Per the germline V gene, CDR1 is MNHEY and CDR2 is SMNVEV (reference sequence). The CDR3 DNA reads TGTGCCAGCAGTGAATCACCCGGGACTGAAGCTTTCTTT. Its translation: CASSESPGTEAFF.

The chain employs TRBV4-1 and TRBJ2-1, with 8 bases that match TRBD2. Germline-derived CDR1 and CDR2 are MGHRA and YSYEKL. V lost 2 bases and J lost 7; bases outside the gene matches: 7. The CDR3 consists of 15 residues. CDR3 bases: TGCGCCAGCAGCCAATTTGGACTAGCTCAGAATGAGCAGTTCTTC. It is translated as CASSQFGLAQNEQFF.

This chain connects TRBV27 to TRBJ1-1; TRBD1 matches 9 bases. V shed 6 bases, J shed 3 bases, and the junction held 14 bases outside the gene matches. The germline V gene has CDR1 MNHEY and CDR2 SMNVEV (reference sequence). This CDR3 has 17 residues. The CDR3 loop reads CASSSGTGLRLDTEAFF. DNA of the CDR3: TGTGCCAGCAGCTCCGGGACAGGGTTAAGACTTGACACTGAAGCTTTCTTT.

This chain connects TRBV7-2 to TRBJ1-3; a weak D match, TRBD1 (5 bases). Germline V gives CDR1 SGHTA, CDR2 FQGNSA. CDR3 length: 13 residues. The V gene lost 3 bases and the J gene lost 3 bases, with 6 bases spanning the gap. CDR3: CASSFGGGNTIYF. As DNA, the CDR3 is TGTGCCAGCAGCTTCGGGGGTGGAAACACCATATATTTT.

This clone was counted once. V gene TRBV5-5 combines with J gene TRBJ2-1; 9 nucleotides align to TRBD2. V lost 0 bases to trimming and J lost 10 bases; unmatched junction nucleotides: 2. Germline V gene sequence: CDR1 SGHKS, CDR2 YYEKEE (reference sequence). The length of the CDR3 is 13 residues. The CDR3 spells CASSLAGTSEQFF. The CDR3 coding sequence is TGTGCCAGCAGCTTGGCCGGGACTAGCGAGCAGTTCTTC.

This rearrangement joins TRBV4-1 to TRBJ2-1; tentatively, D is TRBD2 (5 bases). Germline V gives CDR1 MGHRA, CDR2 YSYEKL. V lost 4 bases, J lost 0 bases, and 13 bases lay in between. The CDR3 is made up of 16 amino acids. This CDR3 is CASSLLHRDSYNEQFF. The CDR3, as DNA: TGCGCCAGCAGCCTCCTGCACCGGGACTCCTACAATGAGCAGTTCTTC.

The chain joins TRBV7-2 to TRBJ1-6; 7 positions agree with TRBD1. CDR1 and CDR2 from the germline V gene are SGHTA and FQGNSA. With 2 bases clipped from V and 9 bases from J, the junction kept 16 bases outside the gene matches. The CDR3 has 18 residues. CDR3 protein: CASSLFVAGTALGSPLHF. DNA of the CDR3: TGTGCCAGCAGCTTATTCGTAGCAGGGACAGCATTGGGTTCACCCCTCCACTTT.

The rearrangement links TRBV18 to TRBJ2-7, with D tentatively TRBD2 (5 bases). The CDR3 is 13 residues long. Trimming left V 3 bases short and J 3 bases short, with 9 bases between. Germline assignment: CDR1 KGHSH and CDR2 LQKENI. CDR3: CASSPGRDYEQYF. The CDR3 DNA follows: TGTGCCAGCTCACCCGGACGGGACTACGAGCAGTACTTC.

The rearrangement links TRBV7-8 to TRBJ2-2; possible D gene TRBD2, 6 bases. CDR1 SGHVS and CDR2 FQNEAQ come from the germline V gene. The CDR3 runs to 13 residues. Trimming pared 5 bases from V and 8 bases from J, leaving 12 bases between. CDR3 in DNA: TGTGCCAGCAGCCTGGGGGGTCTGGGGGAGCTGTTTTTT. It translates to CASSLGGLGELFF.

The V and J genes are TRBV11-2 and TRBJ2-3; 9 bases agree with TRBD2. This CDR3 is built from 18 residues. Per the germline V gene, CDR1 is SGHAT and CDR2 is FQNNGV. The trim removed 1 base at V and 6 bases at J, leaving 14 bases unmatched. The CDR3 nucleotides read TGTGCCAGCAGCTTAGGGGTCAATCTAGCGGGATTAAGGGATACGCAGTATTTT. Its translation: CASSLGVNLAGLRDTQYF.

CDR3 nucleotides: TGTGCCAGTACCCCCGGCGGACAGAACTACGAGCAGTACTTC. Translated: CASTPGGQNYEQYF. The genes are TRBV19 and TRBJ2-7; tentatively, D is TRBD1 (6 bases). Germline V gene lookup returns CDR1 LNHDA and CDR2 SQIVND (reference sequence). The CDR3 runs 14 residues. V was clipped by 7 bases and J by 3 bases, with 16 bases between them.

The CDR3 nucleotides read TGTGCCAGCAGCCGAGGACAGGGAGAGACCCAGTACTTC. Its translation is CASSRGQGETQYF. V gene TRBV7-9 combines with J gene TRBJ2-5, with 8 bases aligning to TRBD1. The V gene's germline CDR1 is SEHNR and CDR2 FQNEAQ (reference sequence). The ends lost 5 bases at V and 4 bases at J; junction bases unmatched: 3. The length of the CDR3 is 13 residues.